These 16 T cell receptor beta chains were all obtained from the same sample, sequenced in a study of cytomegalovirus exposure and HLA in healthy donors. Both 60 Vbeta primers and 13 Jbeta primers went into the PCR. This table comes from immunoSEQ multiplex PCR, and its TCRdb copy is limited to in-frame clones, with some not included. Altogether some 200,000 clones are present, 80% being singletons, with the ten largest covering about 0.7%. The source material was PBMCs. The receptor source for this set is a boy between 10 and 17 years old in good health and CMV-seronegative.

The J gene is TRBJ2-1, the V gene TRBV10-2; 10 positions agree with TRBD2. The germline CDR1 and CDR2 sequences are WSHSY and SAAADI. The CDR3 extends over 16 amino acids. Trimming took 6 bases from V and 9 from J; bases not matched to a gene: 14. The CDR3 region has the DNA TGCGCCAGCAGAGATAGCGGGGGGAGACTTAGAGGTGAGCAGTTCTTC. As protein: CASRDSGGRLRGEQFF.

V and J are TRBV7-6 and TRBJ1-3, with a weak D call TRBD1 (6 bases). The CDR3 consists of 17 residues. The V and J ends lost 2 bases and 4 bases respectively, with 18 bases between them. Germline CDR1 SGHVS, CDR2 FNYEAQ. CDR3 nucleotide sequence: TGTGCCAGCAGCTTAACCCCACAGGGTTACGCAGGAAACACCATATATTTT. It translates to CASSLTPQGYAGNTIYF.

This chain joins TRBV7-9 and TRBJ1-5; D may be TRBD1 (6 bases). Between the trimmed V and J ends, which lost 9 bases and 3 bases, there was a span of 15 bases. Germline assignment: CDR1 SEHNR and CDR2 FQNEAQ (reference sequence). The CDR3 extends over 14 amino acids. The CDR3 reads CASTQTGPNQPQHF. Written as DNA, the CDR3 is TGTGCCAGTACACAGACAGGACCCAATCAGCCCCAGCATTTT.

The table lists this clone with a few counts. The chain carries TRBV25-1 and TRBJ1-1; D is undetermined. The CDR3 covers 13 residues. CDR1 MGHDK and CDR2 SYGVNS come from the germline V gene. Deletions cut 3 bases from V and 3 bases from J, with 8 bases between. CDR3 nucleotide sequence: TGTGCCAGCAGTGATTGGGGAGACACTGAAGCTTTCTTT. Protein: CASSDWGDTEAFF.

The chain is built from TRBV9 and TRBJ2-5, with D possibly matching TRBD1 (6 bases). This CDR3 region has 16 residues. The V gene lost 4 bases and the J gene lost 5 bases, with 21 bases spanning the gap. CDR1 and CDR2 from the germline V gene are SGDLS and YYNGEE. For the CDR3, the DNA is TGTGCCAGCAGCCACGGAAGGAACAGGGCGATCGAGACCCAGTACTTC. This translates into CASSHGRNRAIETQYF.

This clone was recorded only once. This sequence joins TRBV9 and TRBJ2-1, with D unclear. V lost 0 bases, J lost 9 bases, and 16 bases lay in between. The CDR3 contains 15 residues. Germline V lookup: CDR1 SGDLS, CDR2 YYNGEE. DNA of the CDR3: TGTGCCAGCAGCGTAGGAGGAACCCCTTTCGGTGAGCAGTTCTTC. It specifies CASSVGGTPFGEQFF.

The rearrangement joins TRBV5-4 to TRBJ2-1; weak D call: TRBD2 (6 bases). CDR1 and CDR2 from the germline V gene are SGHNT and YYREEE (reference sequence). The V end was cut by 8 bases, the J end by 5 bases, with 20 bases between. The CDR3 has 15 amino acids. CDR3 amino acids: CARRVETRTNNEQFF. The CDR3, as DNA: TGTGCCAGGAGGGTGGAGACTAGAACTAACAATGAGCAGTTCTTC.

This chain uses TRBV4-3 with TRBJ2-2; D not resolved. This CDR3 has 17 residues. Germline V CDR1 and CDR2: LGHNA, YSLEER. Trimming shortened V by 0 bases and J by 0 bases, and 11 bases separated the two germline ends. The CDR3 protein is CASSQEAYGTNTGELFF. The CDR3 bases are TGCGCCAGCAGCCAAGAAGCGTACGGTACGAACACCGGGGAGCTGTTTTTT.

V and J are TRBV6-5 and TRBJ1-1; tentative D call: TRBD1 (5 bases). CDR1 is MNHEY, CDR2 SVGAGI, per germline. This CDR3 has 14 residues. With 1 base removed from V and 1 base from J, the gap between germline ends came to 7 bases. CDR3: CASSYFRANTEAFF. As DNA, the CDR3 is TGTGCCAGCAGTTACTTCAGGGCGAACACTGAAGCTTTCTTT.

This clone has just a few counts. CDR3 amino acids: CAISTSPPTYGYTF. For the CDR3, the DNA is TGTGCCATCAGTACCAGTCCCCCCACCTATGGCTACACCTTC. The chain joins TRBV10-3 to TRBJ1-2; D gene ambiguous. V lost 5 bases and J 4 bases, leaving 14 bases between the germline ends. This CDR3 contains 14 residues. The germline gives CDR1 ENHRY, CDR2 SYGVKD.

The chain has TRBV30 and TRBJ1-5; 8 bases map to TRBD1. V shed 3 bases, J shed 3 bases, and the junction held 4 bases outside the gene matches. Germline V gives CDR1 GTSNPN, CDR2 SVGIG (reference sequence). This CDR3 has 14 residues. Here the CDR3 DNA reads TGTGCCTGGAGCCGACAGGGGAACAATCAGCCCCAGCATTTT. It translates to CAWSRQGNNQPQHF.

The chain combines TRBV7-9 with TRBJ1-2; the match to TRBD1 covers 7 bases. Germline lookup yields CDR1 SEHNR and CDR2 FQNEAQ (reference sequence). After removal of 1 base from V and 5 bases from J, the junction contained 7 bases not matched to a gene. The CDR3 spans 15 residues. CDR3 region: CASSLVWGDSYGYTF. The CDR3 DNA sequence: TGTGCCAGCAGCTTAGTGTGGGGGGACAGTTATGGCTACACCTTC.

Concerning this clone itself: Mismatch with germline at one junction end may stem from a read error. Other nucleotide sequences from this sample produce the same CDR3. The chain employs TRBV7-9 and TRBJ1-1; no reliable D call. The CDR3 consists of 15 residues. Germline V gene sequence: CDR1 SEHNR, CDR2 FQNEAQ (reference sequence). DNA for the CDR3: TGTGCCAGCAGCTCCGCCAGGCCCTTGAACACTGAGGCTTTCTTT. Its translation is CASSSARPLNTEAFF.

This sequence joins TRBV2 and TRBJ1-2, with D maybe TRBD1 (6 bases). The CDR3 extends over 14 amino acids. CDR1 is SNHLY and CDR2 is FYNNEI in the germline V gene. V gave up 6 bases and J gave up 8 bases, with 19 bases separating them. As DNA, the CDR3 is TGTGCCAGCAGACAATTTGGCAACAGGGCGGGCTACACCTTC. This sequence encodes CASRQFGNRAGYTF. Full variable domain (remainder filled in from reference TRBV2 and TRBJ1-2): EPEVTQTPSHQVTQMGQEVILRCVPISNHLYFYWYRQILGQKVEFLVSFYNNEISEKSEIFDDQFSVERPDGSNFTLKIRSTKLEDSAMYFCASRQFGNRAGYTFGSGTRLTVV.

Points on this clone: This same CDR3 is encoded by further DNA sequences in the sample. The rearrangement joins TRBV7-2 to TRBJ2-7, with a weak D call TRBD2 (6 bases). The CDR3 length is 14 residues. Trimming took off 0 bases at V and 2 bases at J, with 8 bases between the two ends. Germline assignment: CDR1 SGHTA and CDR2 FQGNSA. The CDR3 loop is CASSLAGGAYEQYF. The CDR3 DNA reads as TGTGCCAGCAGCTTAGCAGGCGGGGCCTACGAGCAGTACTTC.

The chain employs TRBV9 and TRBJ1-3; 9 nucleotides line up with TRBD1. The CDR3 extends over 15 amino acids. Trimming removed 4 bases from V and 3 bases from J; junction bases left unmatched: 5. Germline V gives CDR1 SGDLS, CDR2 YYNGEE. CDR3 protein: CASSPTGGSGNTIYF. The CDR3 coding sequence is TGTGCCAGCAGCCCAACAGGGGGCAGTGGAAACACCATATATTTT.